The present TCR beta chain was sequenced within a study of spatial heterogeneity in lung cancer. Overall study: Consistently, beta-chain sequences turned up in larger numbers than alpha-chain sequences did. Raw reads contained each unique TCR and UMI combination more than ten times on average.

The time point here: sample taken at primary tumor resection. Unsorted tumor, nontumor lung tissue or cryopreserved PBMC supplied the whole RNA. TCRdb used MiXCR to reprocess the 5' RACE reads, holding one entry per CDR3 protein. In the table there are more than 30,000 distinct CDR3 sequences, less than 6% of which are singletons. Whole-study results and caveats: Relative to follow-up, resection was when ubiquitous expanded tumor TCRs appeared more in blood.

This clonotype was picked up a small number of times. What it recognizes is unknown. Sequenced here: PBMCs, sampled at surgery. The sequence derives from a male donor with early-stage non-small cell lung cancer.

CDR3 in DNA: TGTGCCTGGAGGCGCCTGACAGGGGTATCCACTGAAGCTTTCTTT. Amino acid sequence: CAWRRLTGVSTEAFF. The chain joins TRBV30 to TRBJ1-1; TRBD1 matches at 8 bases. Germline V CDR1 and CDR2: GTSNPN, SVGIG (reference sequence). V trimming: 3 bases; J trimming: 4 bases; junction bases outside the gene matches: 10. The CDR3 totals 15 residues.